The rows below give T cell receptor beta chains drawn from one sample of a study of response to subunit inactivated influenza vaccine. One entry per CDR3 protein results from TCRdb running MiXCR on the RT-PCR reads. The table shows approximately 530,000 distinct CDR3 sequences, with 10% to 15% occurring only once. The starting material was PBMCs from blood, obtained roughly 47 days after vaccination. These receptors were obtained from a middle-aged man who received an inactivated influenza vaccine. The CDR3 runs from the conserved cysteine through the conserved F or W. A D gene is named only where the DNA matches it firmly. Clone size is shown for a subset of rows, as once, few, many or a class of expanded clone.

size,V,J,D,DNA,CDR3
few,TRBV7-2,TRBJ2-1,TRBD2,TGTGCCAGCAGCTTAGCTGGTGGCGGGAGCCCCAACAATGAGCAGTTCTTC,CASSLAGGGSPNNEQFF
few,TRBV15,TRBJ1-1,TRBD1,TGTGCCACCAGCAGAGACGGGACAGGAGATGAAGCTTTCTTT,CATSRDGTGDEAFF
.,TRBV2,TRBJ1-2,.,TGTGCCAGCAGTGGGGGACTACGTGGCTACACCTTC,CASSGGLRGYTF
few,TRBV12-3/TRBV12-4,TRBJ2-1,.,TGTGCCAGCAGTTTGGGTGGGCCGCAGTTCTTC,CASSLGGPQFF
many,TRBV24-1,TRBJ2-6,.,TGTGCCACCAGTGATGCCCGAAGAGGGGCTGGGGCCAACGTCCTGACTTTC,CATSDARRGAGANVLTF
few,TRBV7-2,TRBJ2-7,.,TGTGCCAGCAGCTTGGGGCGCCTAAGCGCCAACGAGCAGTACTTC,CASSLGRLSANEQYF
.,TRBV9,TRBJ2-2,.,TGTGCCAGCAGCGTAGGAGGTAGTCCCACCGTGGAGCTGTTTTTT,CASSVGGSPTVELFF
few,TRBV12-3/TRBV12-4,TRBJ1-4,.,TGTGCCAGCAGTTTGTTGGCAGTTGCAACTAATGAAAAACTGTTTTTT,CASSLLAVATNEKLFF
few,TRBV6-6,TRBJ2-1,.,TGTGCCAGCAGTTGGGAGGTTGGCAATGAGCAGTTCTTC,CASSWEVGNEQFF
many,TRBV9,TRBJ2-1,TRBD1,TGTGCCAGCAGCGTAAACAGGGGCGACTACAATGAGCAGTTCTTC,CASSVNRGDYNEQFF
few,TRBV10-3,TRBJ1-1,.,TGTGCCATCAAGCGTGAGGGGAACACTGAAGCTTTCTTT,CAIKREGNTEAFF
.,TRBV28,TRBJ1-6,.,TGTGCCAGCCTGCGGGACGGACCTAATTCACCCCTCCACTTT,CASLRDGPNSPLHF
.,TRBV7-8,TRBJ2-5,TRBD1,TGTGCCAGCAGCAAACAGGACAGGGCGAGAACGGAGACCCAGTACTTC,CASSKQDRARTETQYF
few,TRBV7-7,TRBJ2-5,.,TGTGCCAGCAGCTGGCTAGGGTCCCAGTACTTC,CASSWLGSQYF
many,TRBV6-2/TRBV6-3,TRBJ2-1,.,TGTGCCAGCAGCTCCCTACTCTCGGATCCCTTCTTC,CASSSLLSDPFF
.,TRBV5-1,TRBJ2-5,.,TGCGCCAGCAGCTGGACTCAGAAAGAGACCCAGTACTTC,CASSWTQKETQYF
few,TRBV7-9,TRBJ1-5,.,TGTGCCAGCAGCTGGGGGGGTGGCAATCAGCCCCAGCATTTT,CASSWGGGNQPQHF
many,TRBV5-4,TRBJ2-1,TRBD2,TGTGCCAGCAGCTTGACTAGCGGGAGGAACTACAATGAGCAGTTCTTC,CASSLTSGRNYNEQFF
many,TRBV20-1,TRBJ2-5,TRBD1,TGCAGTGCTAGCCGACAGGGAGAGACCCAGTACTTC,CSASRQGETQYF
.,TRBV5-6,TRBJ2-1,TRBD2,TGTGCCAGCAGCTGGGGACTAGCCTCCTACAATGAGCAGTTCTTC,CASSWGLASYNEQFF
.,TRBV12-3/TRBV12-4,TRBJ2-1,.,TGTGCCAGCCAGCGCCTATACAATGAGCAGTTCTTC,CASQRLYNEQFF
.,TRBV20-1,TRBJ2-3,.,TGCAGTGCTACCTCCGTGGATACGCAGTATTTT,CSATSVDTQYF
many,TRBV4-2,TRBJ1-1,.,TGTGCCAGCAGCCAAGAGGGGGCCATGAACACTGAAGCTTTCTTT,CASSQEGAMNTEAFF
.,TRBV12-3/TRBV12-4,TRBJ2-2,.,TGTGCCTTCAGTTTAGCGCCAAGCGGATCGAACACCGGGGAGCTGTTTTTT,CAFSLAPSGSNTGELFF
few,TRBV11-2,TRBJ1-2,.,TGTGCCAGCAGCTTAGACAGGGCGATATATGGCTACACCTTC,CASSLDRAIYGYTF
few,TRBV7-3,TRBJ2-3,.,TGTGCCAGCAGCTCCCTGGAGAGGAGGGGATACACAGATACGCAGTATTTT,CASSSLERRGYTDTQYF
few,TRBV3-1,TRBJ2-5,.,TGTGCCAGCAGCCAAGCCGGACCCCCGGGGGAGACCCAGTACTTC,CASSQAGPPGETQYF
.,TRBV7-3,TRBJ2-1,.,TGTGCCAGCAGCTTAAAATATTCGGTTTCCGATGAGCAGTTCTTC,CASSLKYSVSDEQFF
.,TRBV6-1,TRBJ1-4,TRBD1,TGTGCCAGCAGACCCTACAGGGGCAGAAGTGAAAAACTGTTTTTT,CASRPYRGRSEKLFF
.,TRBV15,TRBJ2-5,.,TGTGCCACCAGCAGAGATTCTCAGGGGCCCCAAGAGACCCAGTACTTC,CATSRDSQGPQETQYF
.,TRBV7-6,TRBJ2-7,.,TGTGCCAGCAGCTTAGTACAGGGAGGGGCCGAGCAGTACTTC,CASSLVQGGAEQYF
few,TRBV20-1,TRBJ2-6,TRBD1,TGCAGTGCCCGGACAGGCTCCAGCTCTGGGGCCAACGTCCTGACTTTC,CSARTGSSSGANVLTF
.,TRBV10-3,TRBJ1-1,.,TGTGCCATCAGTGAGTCGGCAGGGACGGCTGAAGCTTTCTTT,CAISESAGTAEAFF
few,TRBV29-1,TRBJ1-5,.,TGCAGCGTTGGCGGAAAGTATAGCAATCAGCCCCAGCATTTT,CSVGGKYSNQPQHF
few,TRBV12-3/TRBV12-4,TRBJ2-2,.,TGTGCCAGCAGTTTGTCTAGCCGCGAGGAGCTGTTTTTT,CASSLSSREELFF
many,TRBV20-1,TRBJ2-7,.,TGCAGTGCTAAATCCGGCAGGGGTCCCTACGAGCAGTACTTC,CSAKSGRGPYEQYF
.,TRBV28,TRBJ2-7,.,TGTGCCAGCAGTTTCCAGGGTTTGGGATCCTACGAGCAGTACTTC,CASSFQGLGSYEQYF
many,TRBV7-2,TRBJ1-6,TRBD1,TGTGCCAGCAGCTCTAACGACAGGGTATTAGTGCATTCACCCCTCCACTTT,CASSSNDRVLVHSPLHF
.,TRBV30,TRBJ2-5,.,TGTGCCTGCCCTCTTCGGGGTAAAGGGACCCAGTACTTC,CACPLRGKGTQYF
many,TRBV7-2,TRBJ2-3,TRBD2,TGTGCCAGCAGCTTAGGAACTAGCGAGACCACAGATACGCAGTATTTT,CASSLGTSETTDTQYF
few,TRBV7-9,TRBJ2-5,TRBD2,TGTGCCAGCAGCTTCGTCAGCGGGAGAGGCGGGGAGACCCAGTACTTC,CASSFVSGRGGETQYF
.,TRBV20-1,TRBJ1-3,TRBD1,TGCAGTGCTTCCCGGGACAGTGGAAACACCATATATTTT,CSASRDSGNTIYF
.,TRBV3-1,TRBJ2-7,.,TGTGCCAGCAGGGGAGGGGCAGGGGCGTTCTACGAGCAGTACTTC,CASRGGAGAFYEQYF
many,TRBV24-1,TRBJ2-5,.,TGTGCCACCAGTGATTCGACGGGATACCAAGAGACCCAGTACTTC,CATSDSTGYQETQYF
few,TRBV11-1,TRBJ2-3,TRBD2,TGTGCCAGCAGCTTAGTCCCTATAGCGGGAGGATCCACAGATACGCAGTATTTT,CASSLVPIAGGSTDTQYF
few,TRBV18,TRBJ1-5,TRBD1,TGTGCCAGCTCATCGGGACAGATTAGCAATCAGCCCCAGCATTTT,CASSSGQISNQPQHF
few,TRBV12-3/TRBV12-4,TRBJ1-6,.,TGTGCCAGCAGTCCCCGTGGGTATAATTCACCCCTCCACTTT,CASSPRGYNSPLHF
.,TRBV30,TRBJ2-1,.,TGTGCCTGGGGACAAGTAAACAATGAGCAGTTCTTC,CAWGQVNNEQFF
.,TRBV27,TRBJ2-7,.,TGTGCCAGCAGTCCCGAAGGGATCTCGTACGAGCAGTACTTC,CASSPEGISYEQYF
few,TRBV7-2,TRBJ1-4,.,TGTGCCAGCAGCTTAGCGTCAAGGGTCCCCCCGGCAACTAATGAAAAACTGTTTTTT,CASSLASRVPPATNEKLFF
many,TRBV7-2,TRBJ1-2,TRBD1,TGTGCCAGCAGCTTAGGGACAGGGATCTATGGCTACACCTTC,CASSLGTGIYGYTF
few,TRBV6-1,TRBJ2-1,.,TGTGCCAGCAAGCGCGGGATGAGCTCCTACAATGAGCAGTTCTTC,CASKRGMSSYNEQFF
.,TRBV29-1,TRBJ2-2,.,TGCAGCGCTGGGCGGGCTTCGAACACCGGGGAGCTGTTTTTT,CSAGRASNTGELFF
many,TRBV7-2,TRBJ2-2,.,TGTGCCAGCAGCCCCCAAGGCAGGGCTATCGGGGAGCTGTTTTTT,CASSPQGRAIGELFF
.,TRBV29-1,TRBJ2-7,.,TGCAGCGTTGAGGGCAGGGGCGAGCAGTACTTC,CSVEGRGEQYF
.,TRBV20-1,TRBJ1-5,.,TGCAGTGCTAGCCCTGATGGGGTCGGTTGGCATTTT,CSASPDGVGWHF
.,TRBV5-1,TRBJ2-7,.,TGCGCCAGCAGCTTGCGTCAGGGGGAGGTCGAGCAGTACTTC,CASSLRQGEVEQYF
.,TRBV21-1,TRBJ2-1,.,TGTGCCAGTTTTGCGCGGGATAACTACAATGAGCAGTTCTTC,CASFARDNYNEQFF
few,TRBV20-1,TRBJ1-2,.,TGCAGTGCTAGTGGCGGAAGGGGTTATGGCTACACCTTC,CSASGGRGYGYTF